This T cell receptor (beta chain) was identified in a study of identifying expanded T cells in peripheral blood. The study, taken as a whole, reports: Approximately 2-week clone count variance significantly increased as total template count grew.

Looked up from germline, CDR1 is LNHDA and CDR2 is SQIVND (reference sequence). Trimming removed 3 bases at V and 4 bases at J, with 9 bases between. The CDR3 is 13 amino acids. About this clone: Its cognate antigen is unknown.

During the collection period, no donor immune events like infections were recorded. The table came from immunoSEQ multiplex PCR; TCRdb's copy has only in-frame clones and leaves some out. The sample contains some 97,000 clones, 75% to 90% of which appear only once. This clonotype was obtained from a person aged 18-70 years in good health. The sample consisted of blood. V gene TRBV19 combines with J gene TRBJ1-2, with D unresolved. The CDR3 protein is CASSIAGPYGYTF. In nucleotides, the CDR3 is TGTGCCAGTAGTATCGCCGGCCCCTATGGCTACACCTTC. Combining the CDR3 with reference TRBV19 and TRBJ1-2 gives the whole variable domain DGGITQSPKYLFRKEGQNVTLSCEQNLNHDAMYWYRQDPGQGLRLIYYSQIVNDFQKGDIAEGYSVSREKKESFPLTVTSAQKNPTAFYLCASSIAGPYGYTFGSGTRLTVV.